This T cell receptor (beta chain) came from a study of cytomegalovirus exposure and HLA in healthy donors. The study, taken as a whole, reports: The authors later linked a missense DCLRE1C variant to TCR beta V- and J-gene trimming.

A word on this clone: The antigen remains undetermined.

It was with 60 Vbeta and 13 Jbeta primers that the PCR ran. Generated by immunoSEQ multiplex PCR, the TCRdb table keeps only in-frame clones and is missing some. The repertoire holds about 180,000 clones, with 75% to 85% as singletons. V lost 2 bases and J lost 5; bases outside the gene matches: 5. Germline CDR1 LGHNA, CDR2 YSLEER. This CDR3 is 17 amino acids long. Sequenced input: PBMCs. This receptor was taken from a woman aged 25-40 years in good health and CMV-seropositive. This chain connects TRBV4-3 to TRBJ2-2; 13 bases fit TRBD2. For the CDR3, the DNA is TGCGCCAGCAGCCAACCGACTAGCGGGGGGTTGACCGGGGAGCTGTTTTTT. As protein: CASSQPTSGGLTGELFF.